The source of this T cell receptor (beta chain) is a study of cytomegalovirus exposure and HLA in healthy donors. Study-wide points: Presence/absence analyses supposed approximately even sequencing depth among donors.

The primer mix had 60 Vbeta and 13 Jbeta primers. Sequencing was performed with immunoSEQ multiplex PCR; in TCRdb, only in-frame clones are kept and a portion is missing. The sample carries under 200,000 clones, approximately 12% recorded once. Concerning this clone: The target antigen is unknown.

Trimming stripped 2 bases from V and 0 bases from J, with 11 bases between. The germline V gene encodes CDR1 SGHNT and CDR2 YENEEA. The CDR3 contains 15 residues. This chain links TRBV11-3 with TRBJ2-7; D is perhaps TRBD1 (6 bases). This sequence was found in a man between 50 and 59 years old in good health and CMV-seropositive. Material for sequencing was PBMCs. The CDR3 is CASSLTGPSSYEQYF. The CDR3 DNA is TGTGCCAGCAGCTTAACAGGGCCTAGCTCCTACGAGCAGTACTTC.